These 17 T cell receptor beta chains came from one sample sequenced in a study of blood T cell repertoires in COVID-19. Libraries were prepared by immunoSEQ multiplex PCR; TCRdb keeps only in-frame clonotypes and omits some of them. The sample yields some 700,000 clones, 90% seen once. The sample was peripheral blood. Source of these receptors: a young woman with acute or convalescent COVID-19.

The rearrangement joins TRBV11-2 to TRBJ2-3; 9 positions agree with TRBD1. The CDR3 runs to 17 residues. Germline V gene lookup returns CDR1 SGHAT and CDR2 FQNNGV. J gave up 2 bases and V 5 bases, and 11 bases lay outside the gene matches. The chain's CDR3 is CASSPTGQGIPTDTQYF. The CDR3, as DNA: TGTGCCAGCAGCCCGACAGGACAGGGGATCCCCACAGATACGCAGTATTTT. Filled out from reference TRBV11-2 and TRBJ2-3, the complete variable domain reads EAGVAQSPRYKIIEKRQSVAFWCNPISGHATLYWYQQILGQGPKLLIQFQNNGVVDDSQLPKDRFSAERLKGVDSTLKIQPAKLEDSAVYLCASSPTGQGIPTDTQYFGPGTRLTVL.

Details on this clone: The sample has other DNA sequences that encode this CDR3 too. The J gene is TRBJ1-2, the V gene TRBV3-1 (or the pseudogene TRBV3-2); the match to TRBD1 covers 9 bases. The CDR3 is 13 residues long. V was pared by 3 bases and J by 8 bases, with 4 bases of the junction left unmatched. CDR1 and CDR2 from the germline V gene are LGHDT and YNNKEL (reference sequence). CDR3 bases: TGTGCCAGCAGCCACCGGACAGGGGACGGCTACACCTTC. It specifies CASSHRTGDGYTF.

This clone showed up just once. The J gene is TRBJ1-1, the V gene TRBV19; D gene uncertain. Germline values: CDR1 LNHDA, CDR2 SQIVND (reference sequence). CDR3 length: 14 amino acids. V lost 6 bases and J 4 bases, leaving 15 bases between the germline ends. Here the CDR3 reads CASRAGETLTEAFF. The CDR3 DNA follows: TGTGCCAGTAGGGCTGGAGAGACCCTCACTGAAGCTTTCTTT.

Concerning this clone: Other nucleotide sequences from this sample produce the same CDR3. CDR3 in amino acids: CASSPGTGYGYTF. CDR3 bases: TGCGCCAGCAGCCCTGGGACAGGTTATGGCTACACCTTC. The V gene is TRBV5-1, the J gene TRBJ1-2; 8 nucleotides match TRBD1. Germline values: CDR1 SGHRS, CDR2 YFSETQ. The CDR3 totals 13 residues. The V segment lost 4 bases and the J segment 5 bases; nucleotides outside the gene matches: 4.

This sequence joins TRBV19 and TRBJ1-4, with D possibly being TRBD1 (5 bases). CDR1 LNHDA and CDR2 SQIVND come from the germline V gene (reference sequence). The CDR3 covers 15 residues. Trimming stripped 6 bases from V and 3 bases from J, with 14 bases between. In DNA form, the CDR3 reads TGTGCCAGTAGATGGGGCAGATTTCCTAATGAAAAACTGTTTTTT. It is translated as CASRWGRFPNEKLFF.

In regard to this clone: The same CDR3 can be traced to other DNA sequences in this sample. This chain connects TRBV18 to TRBJ1-2; D ambiguous. The germline V and J ends were trimmed by 3 bases and 6 bases, with 11 bases remaining between them. CDR3 length equals 13 residues. Looked up from germline, CDR1 is KGHSH and CDR2 is LQKENI. CDR3 region: CASSPERGNGYTF. The CDR3 region has the DNA TGTGCCAGCTCACCCGAGCGGGGTAATGGCTACACCTTC.

The chain carries TRBV6-4 and TRBJ1-2; perhaps TRBD1 as D (6 bases). The CDR3 contains 15 residues. The V gene's germline CDR1 is MRHNA and CDR2 SNTAGT. V was clipped by 3 bases and J by 4 bases, with 15 bases between them. Here the CDR3 DNA reads TGTGCCAGCAGTGAGAAGGGGGATGCGGGCTATGGCTACACCTTC. Translating gives CASSEKGDAGYGYTF.

The rearrangement uses TRBV4-1 and TRBJ2-7, with no clear D. V was pared by 1 base and J by 3 bases, with 13 bases between. Germline assignment: CDR1 MGHRA and CDR2 YSYEKL. The CDR3 totals 15 residues. The CDR3 DNA is TGCGCCAGCAGCCAAGGCTCGCCAGGATACTACGAGCAGTACTTC. Its translation: CASSQGSPGYYEQYF.

The CDR3 coding sequence is TGTGCCAGCAGCTTGTTCTCCACAGGAGGCTACACCTTC. It is translated as CASSLFSTGGYTF. This rearrangement joins TRBV5-4 to TRBJ1-2, with D possibly matching TRBD1 (5 bases). V was cut by 1 base and J by 8 bases, with 12 bases left in between. Germline V lookup: CDR1 SGHNT, CDR2 YYREEE (reference sequence). This CDR3 spans 13 amino acids.

The rearrangement joins TRBV7-7 to TRBJ1-1; tentative D call: TRBD1 (5 bases). The ends were cut back, 6 bases at V and 4 bases at J, with 18 bases in the middle. Per the germline V gene, CDR1 is SSHAT and CDR2 is FNYEAQ (reference sequence). The CDR3 runs 15 residues. This CDR3 reads CASRPLGHAPTEAFF. CDR3 sequence (DNA): TGTGCCAGCAGACCCCTAGGACACGCACCCACTGAAGCTTTCTTT.

This chain uses TRBV4-1 with TRBJ2-2, with no clear D. V was cut by 5 bases and J by 7 bases, with 8 bases left in between. CDR3 size: 12 residues. Germline CDR1 MGHRA, CDR2 YSYEKL. The CDR3 protein is CASSLVNGELFF. DNA for the CDR3: TGCGCCAGCAGCTTAGTTAACGGGGAGCTGTTTTTT.

The chain carries TRBV12-3 or TRBV12-4 and TRBJ1-1, with D perhaps TRBD1 (6 bases). The V end was cut by 6 bases, the J end by 3 bases, with 11 bases between. The CDR3 covers 13 residues. For the CDR3, the DNA is TGTGCCAGCAGAAACACAGGGTACACTGAAGCTTTCTTT. Translated, it gives CASRNTGYTEAFF.

This chain joins TRBV7-2 and TRBJ1-6; 7 bases are shared with TRBD1. The V segment lost 10 bases and the J segment 11 bases; nucleotides outside the gene matches: 14. The length of the CDR3 is 14 residues. Germline V CDR1 and CDR2: SGHTA, FQGNSA. This chain's CDR3 is CAIPQGLEGTPLHF. DNA for the CDR3: TGTGCCATACCACAGGGGTTAGAAGGGACACCCCTCCACTTT.

CDR3 in amino acids: CATSRKTGWGTDGYTF. For the CDR3, the DNA is TGTGCCACCAGCAGAAAGACAGGTTGGGGGACAGATGGCTACACCTTC. The J gene is TRBJ1-2, the V gene TRBV15, with TRBD1 matching over 7 bases. The CDR3 sequence is 16 residues long. With 2 bases clipped from V and 6 bases from J, the junction kept 12 bases outside the gene matches. The germline V gene encodes CDR1 LNHNV and CDR2 YYDKDF (reference sequence). Using reference TRBV15 and TRBJ1-2 for the parts outside the CDR3, the full variable domain is DAMVIQNPRYQVTQFGKPVTLSCSQTLNHNVMYWYQQKSSQAPKLLFHYYDKDFNNEADTPDNFQSRRPNTSFCFLDIRSPGLGDTAMYLCATSRKTGWGTDGYTFGSGTRLTVV.

V gene TRBV7-9 combines with J gene TRBJ2-1; TRBD1 matches at 9 bases. The CDR3 loop spans 15 amino acids. CDR1 is SEHNR and CDR2 is FQNEAQ in the germline V gene (reference sequence). Germline trimming cut 7 bases from V and 7 bases from J; bases unmatched to any gene: 11. The CDR3 here is CASTPPGQGGNEQFF. CDR3 bases: TGTGCCAGCACCCCTCCGGGACAGGGAGGGAATGAGCAGTTCTTC.

The sample holds a few counts of this clone. CDR3 sequence (DNA): TGTGCCAGCAGCTTGACTTCAAGGAGGCAGGCTCCCAACTATGGCTACACCTTC. It yields the protein CASSLTSRRQAPNYGYTF. The chain is built from TRBV5-4 and TRBJ1-2; D is unresolved. Per the germline V gene, CDR1 is SGHNT and CDR2 is YYREEE (reference sequence). Trimming removed 1 base at V and 2 bases at J, with 21 bases between. The length of the CDR3 is 18 residues.

The chain uses TRBV27 and TRBJ2-7, with D perhaps matching TRBD1 (6 bases). V lost 6 bases, J lost 7 bases, and 19 bases lay in between. CDR1 is MNHEY, CDR2 SMNVEV, per germline (reference sequence). This CDR3 has 14 residues. CDR3 sequence: CASSRGRMEREQYF. In DNA, the CDR3 is TGTGCCAGCAGCAGGGGTAGGATGGAGCGGGAGCAGTACTTC.